The 17 T cell receptor beta chains given below trace back to one sample, sequenced in a study of T cell responses to AZD1222 COVID-19 vaccine. Profiling relied on immunoSEQ multiplex PCR, and the TCRdb table lists in-frame clones only, not all of them. This table holds around 100,000 clones, approximately 90% found once. The sample consisted of peripheral blood, taken on day 0 of AZD1222 vaccination. These receptors were collected from an adult in good health.

The gene calls are TRBV6-2 or TRBV6-3 and TRBJ1-2, with unresolved D. The CDR3 totals 15 residues. V was trimmed by 0 bases and J by 5 bases, leaving 13 bases between them. Germline V gene sequence: CDR1 MNHEY, CDR2 SVGEGT. The chain's CDR3 is CASSYSAATFYGYTF. The CDR3 DNA is TGTGCCAGCAGTTACTCCGCCGCTACCTTTTATGGCTACACCTTC.

The rearrangement joins TRBV4-1 to TRBJ1-1; 9 bases fit TRBD1. Germline V CDR1 and CDR2: MGHRA, YSYEKL. CDR3 length equals 16 residues. J gave up 4 bases and V 1 base, and 7 bases lay outside the gene matches. CDR3 sequence (DNA): TGCGCCAGCAGCCAAGCCCCGCTGGACAGGGGCACTGAAGCTTTCTTT. It specifies CASSQAPLDRGTEAFF.

This clone has more than one count but fewer than ten. V gene TRBV27 combines with J gene TRBJ2-1; 8 bases match TRBD2. The germline gives CDR1 MNHEY, CDR2 SMNVEV (reference sequence). With V trimmed by 6 bases and J by 3 bases, 4 bases remained unmatched. The CDR3 consists of 14 residues. The CDR3 DNA follows: TGTGCCAGCAGCCGGGGGGGCGTCTACAATGAGCAGTTCTTC. This codes for CASSRGGVYNEQFF.

This sequence joins TRBV2 and TRBJ1-2; D is undetermined. The CDR3 has 14 residues. V was cut by 6 bases and J by 4 bases, with 15 bases left in between. Germline V gene data show CDR1 as SNHLY and CDR2 as FYNNEI. As DNA, the CDR3 is TGTGCCAGCAGCCCGATGAGTTTATCCTATGGCTACACCTTC. Translation gives CASSPMSLSYGYTF.

This chain joins TRBV28 and TRBJ1-2, with D uncertain. Germline CDR1 is MDHEN and CDR2 is SYDVKM. The V and J ends lost 7 bases and 2 bases respectively, with 11 bases between them. The CDR3 contains 13 residues. The CDR3 nucleotides are TGTGCCAGCATATCTAGCAGGAACTATGGCTACACCTTC. It encodes CASISSRNYGYTF.

V gene TRBV18 combines with J gene TRBJ1-2; D gene unclear. The CDR3 has 12 residues. Trimming cost V 0 bases and J 6 bases, with 5 bases left between them. CDR1 and CDR2 (germline): KGHSH, LQKENI. For the CDR3, the DNA is TGTGCCAGCTCACCACCCGGGGATGGCTACACCTTC. As protein: CASSPPGDGYTF.

This chain joins TRBV20-1 and TRBJ1-3; no reliable D call. Germline values: CDR1 DFQATT, CDR2 SNEGSKA (reference sequence). This CDR3 is built from 12 residues. V shed 3 bases and J shed 7 bases, with 10 bases lying between them. The CDR3 region is CSASRGWNTIYF. The DNA for the CDR3 is TGCAGTGCTAGTCGGGGATGGAACACCATATATTTT.

This clone has only a few counts. CDR3 protein: CASSASTSGVYNEQFF. The CDR3 nucleotides are TGTGCCAGCAGCGCTTCAACTAGCGGGGTTTACAATGAGCAGTTCTTC. This chain uses TRBV7-2 with TRBJ2-1; 10 nucleotides agree with TRBD2. This CDR3 has 16 residues. CDR1 and CDR2 (germline): SGHTA, FQGNSA. Trimming removed 5 bases from V and 4 bases from J; junction bases left unmatched: 8.

V gene TRBV19 combines with J gene TRBJ1-5, with D tentatively TRBD1 (5 bases). The germline gives CDR1 LNHDA, CDR2 SQIVND (reference sequence). The ends were cut back, 11 bases at V and 0 bases at J, with 20 bases in the middle. The CDR3 covers 16 residues. The chain's CDR3 is CAGGSFDSYSNQPQHF. In nucleotides, the CDR3 is TGTGCCGGCGGTTCGTTTGACAGTTATAGCAATCAGCCCCAGCATTTT.

This chain connects TRBV10-3 to TRBJ1-2, with D possibly being TRBD1 (6 bases). The CDR3 runs to 15 residues. The germline gives CDR1 ENHRY, CDR2 SYGVKD. Trimming cost V 0 bases and J 7 bases, with 15 bases left between them. CDR3 DNA sequence: TGTGCCATCAGTGAGTCGACGTCCGGGGGCTCTGGCTACACCTTC. Translating it yields CAISESTSGGSGYTF.

This clone was counted a single time. The chain couples TRBV14 to TRBJ1-2; the match to TRBD1 covers 9 bases. V lost 4 bases, J lost 7 bases, and 4 bases stayed unmatched. CDR1 is SGHDN and CDR2 is FVKESK in the germline V gene. The CDR3 runs 13 residues. DNA for the CDR3: TGTGCCAGCAGCCCGGGACAGGGTGGTGGCTACACCTTC. Translated, it gives CASSPGQGGGYTF.

As regards this clone: Other nucleotide sequences from this sample produce the same CDR3. The genes are TRBV20-1 and TRBJ1-1; D ambiguous. Trimming shortened V by 5 bases and J by 1 base, and 5 bases separated the two germline ends. CDR3 size: 11 residues. Germline V gene data show CDR1 as DFQATT and CDR2 as SNEGSKA (reference sequence). The CDR3 nucleotides read TGCAGTGCTCCAGGGAACACTGAAGCTTTCTTT. Translation gives CSAPGNTEAFF.

This chain uses TRBV6-2 or TRBV6-3 with TRBJ2-4, with D tentatively TRBD2 (6 bases). The CDR3 loop spans 14 amino acids. V shed 6 bases and J shed 2 bases, with 11 bases lying between them. The V gene's germline CDR1 is MNHEY and CDR2 SVGEGT. The CDR3 region is CASSTGGSKNIQYF. DNA for the CDR3: TGTGCCAGCAGCACTGGGGGGTCCAAAAACATTCAGTACTTC.

A few counts support this clone. The CDR3 region has the DNA TGTGCCAGTAGTATACGGGGTTATGAGGAAAAACTGTTTTTT. Translation gives CASSIRGYEEKLFF. The chain employs TRBV19 and TRBJ1-4; D is uncertain. Trimming took 2 bases from V and 8 from J, leaving 12 bases between them. Germline-derived CDR1 and CDR2 are LNHDA and SQIVND (reference sequence). The CDR3 is 14 residues long.

This clone appeared once. Here the CDR3 DNA reads TGTGCCAGTAGGCCCAAAAGGATGCGACAGCCGCGTATTACGTACTTC. The encoded protein is CASRPKRMRQPRITYF. The V gene is TRBV19, the J gene TRBJ2-4, with a tentative D call TRBD1 (5 bases). CDR3 length: 16 residues. V shed 6 bases and J shed 15 bases, with 30 bases lying between them. CDR1 LNHDA and CDR2 SQIVND come from the germline V gene (reference sequence).

This rearrangement joins TRBV6-5 to TRBJ2-7; 11 bases are a match to TRBD2. Germline loops: CDR1 MNHEY, CDR2 SVGAGI. The CDR3 spans 15 residues. V shed 5 bases and J 3 bases; nucleotides not matched to a gene: 6. This CDR3 reads CASSRLAGMDYEQYF. The CDR3 nucleotides read TGTGCCAGCAGTAGACTAGCGGGAATGGACTACGAGCAGTACTTC.

V and J are TRBV7-9 and TRBJ1-2; 9 nucleotides line up with TRBD1. The CDR3 has 15 residues. The J segment lost 4 bases and the V segment lost 5 bases, leaving 8 bases of the junction unmatched. Germline V CDR1 and CDR2: SEHNR, FQNEAQ (reference sequence). CDR3 DNA: TGTGCCAGCAGCGACCGGGACAGGGTAGGCTATGGCTACACCTTC. Translating it yields CASSDRDRVGYGYTF.